The clone carrying this TCR beta chain has a count of ten or more. One end of the junction does not line up with germline, which may come from a read error. Moderate-to-severe activity, CAS ≥3, NOSPECS ≥4 and a duration under 3 months were seen in donors with ophthalmopathy. If patients had other autoimmune diseases, uncontrolled infections, pregnancy or lactation, they were excluded. The entry originates in a study of Graves' ophthalmopathy and Graves' hyperthyroidism. The CDR3 is made up of 14 amino acids. Germline V lookup: CDR1 SGHTA, CDR2 FQGTGA. Amplified TCR beta CDR3 regions were obtained using RNA transcripts as template. A first-round RT-PCR used HTBI primers, followed by a second-round multiplex PCR. TCRdb reanalysed the multiplex PCR reads using MiXCR and keeps one entry per CDR3 protein. The table shows 40,000 to 50,000 distinct CDR3 sequences, with around 45% occurring only once.

This receptor was taken from an adult man with Graves' ophthalmopathy. What was sequenced was peripheral blood. V is TRBV7-3 and J is TRBJ1-2; no reliable D call. The CDR3 region has the DNA TGCGCCAGCAGCTTAACGCGGACGTCCTATGGCTACACCTTC. The encoded protein is CASSLTRTSYGYTF.